This T cell receptor (beta chain) is from a study of OX40 agonist ivuxolimab in advanced cancers. Overall study context: Ivuxolimab, which is an agonistic anti-OX40 (CD134) antibody, was administered to the patients.

Individuals having autoimmune disease history or systemic immunosuppression were not enrolled. Sampled blood was obtained at baseline, cycle 4 day 1, and cycle 7 day 1. The V gene's germline CDR1 is LNHDA and CDR2 SQIVND (reference sequence). This CDR3 comprises 15 residues. With 3 bases clipped from V and 0 bases from J, the junction kept 4 bases outside the gene matches. Produced via immunoSEQ multiplex PCR; TCRdb's table is partial and in-frame only. Among some 41,000 clones, approximately 91% were seen once, and the ten largest hold about a fifth. This specimen consisted of CD4+ or CD8+ T cells sorted from blood, obtained in a trial of the OX40 agonist ivuxolimab. V is TRBV19 and J is TRBJ1-1, with TRBD1 matching over 7 bases. This receptor was identified in an adult with an advanced solid tumor such as melanoma, head and neck, liver or kidney cancer. CDR3 in DNA: TGTGCCAGTAGTATGGACAGGTTTATGAACACTGAAGCTTTCTTT. The encoded protein is CASSMDRFMNTEAFF.